The rows below give T cell receptor beta chains drawn from one sample of a study of glioma-infiltrating T cells. TCRdb passed the multiplex PCR reads through MiXCR, listing each CDR3 protein once. Among more than 110,000 distinct CDR3 sequences listed, about two fifths were seen once. Sequencing was carried out using glioma tissue, nonneoplastic brain tissue, or PBMCs (not recorded which). The origin of the receptors is a human donor with low-grade glioma or glioblastoma, undergoing nonglioma brain surgery, or in good health (not recorded which). Each CDR3 is given with its conserved first and last residue. D genes are given only for firm matches. Expanded clones are given a class, and other clones once, few, many or no size at all.

size: .; D: TRBD2; J: TRBJ2-1; V: TRBV12-3/TRBV12-4; CDR3: CASSLATSGGNEQFF; DNA: TGTGCCAGCAGTTTAGCGACTAGCGGGGGCAATGAGCAGTTCTTC
size: .; D: .; J: TRBJ2-3; V: TRBV7-9; CDR3: CANSEGPTDTQYF; DNA: TGTGCCAATAGTGAGGGGCCCACAGATACGCAGTATTTT
size: .; D: .; J: TRBJ2-4; V: TRBV7-2; CDR3: CASSQESPWTDESQAKNIQYF; DNA: TGTGCCAGCAGCCAAGAATCCCCCTGGACGGACGAGAGCCAGGCCAAAAACATTCAGTACTTC
size: .; D: .; J: TRBJ1-1; V: TRBV29-1; CDR3: CSVRTDPNTEAFF; DNA: TGCAGCGTGAGGACAGACCCGAACACTGAAGCTTTCTTT
size: .; D: .; J: TRBJ2-5; V: TRBV4-1; CDR3: CASSQGGGAKETQYF; DNA: TGCGCCAGCAGCCAAGGAGGCGGGGCGAAAGAGACCCAGTACTTC
size: .; D: .; J: TRBJ1-1; V: TRBV6-6; CDR3: CASSRTETNTEAFF; DNA: TGTGCCAGCAGTCGGACAGAAACGAACACTGAAGCTTTCTTT
size: once; D: .; J: TRBJ2-3; V: TRBV2; CDR3: CASRNRGSTDTLYF; DNA: TGTGCCAGCAGAAATAGGGGGAGCACAGATACGCTGTATTTT
size: many; D: .; J: TRBJ2-7; V: TRBV6-1; CDR3: CASGGNSYEQYF; DNA: TGTGCCAGCGGGGGCAACTCCTACGAGCAGTACTTC
size: few; D: .; J: TRBJ2-7; V: TRBV6-6; CDR3: CASSYSGGEQYF; DNA: TGTGCCAGCAGTTACTCGGGCGGCGAGCAGTACTTC
size: few; D: .; J: TRBJ1-1; V: TRBV20-1; CDR3: CSARGTGNTEAFF; DNA: TGCAGTGCTAGAGGGACGGGGAACACTGAAGCTTTCTTT
size: .; D: .; J: TRBJ2-3; V: TRBV4-1; CDR3: CARSQGLADTQYF; DNA: TGCGCCCGCAGCCAAGGTCTTGCAGATACGCAGTATTTT
size: many; D: .; J: TRBJ2-3; V: TRBV6-2/TRBV6-3; CDR3: CASSSTRSDTQYF; DNA: TGTGCCAGCAGTAGCACCCGGTCGGATACGCAGTATTTT
size: .; D: TRBD1; J: TRBJ1-2; V: TRBV28; CDR3: CASSPGQGHAYGYTF; DNA: TGTGCCAGCAGTCCGGGACAGGGGCACGCCTATGGCTACACCTTC
size: .; D: .; J: TRBJ2-1; V: TRBV6-5; CDR3: CASSQGGGGRNDNEQFF; DNA: TGTGCCAGCAGTCAGGGGGGAGGCGGGAGGAACGACAATGAGCAGTTCTTC
size: few; D: .; J: TRBJ2-1; V: TRBV4-1; CDR3: CASSQDSETYNEQFF; DNA: TGCGCCAGCAGCCAAGATTCGGAAACCTACAATGAGCAGTTCTTC
size: .; D: .; J: TRBJ2-7; V: TRBV20-1; CDR3: CSASGDRSYEQYF; DNA: TGCAGTGCTAGCGGGGACCGGTCCTACGAGCAGTACTTC
size: few; D: TRBD1; J: TRBJ1-5; V: TRBV20-1; CDR3: CSARPRGPYSNQPQHF; DNA: TGCAGTGCTAGACCCAGGGGGCCTTATAGCAATCAGCCCCAGCATTTT
size: few; D: .; J: TRBJ2-3; V: TRBV20-1; CDR3: CSASGPPASTDTQYF; DNA: TGCAGTGCTAGTGGGCCCCCCGCTAGCACAGATACGCAGTATTTT
size: .; D: .; J: TRBJ2-7; V: TRBV20-1; CDR3: CSARRDAYYEQYF; DNA: TGCAGTGCTAGACGGGACGCCTACTACGAGCAGTACTTC
size: .; D: TRBD1; J: TRBJ1-3; V: TRBV6-1; CDR3: CASSLQGASGNTIYF; DNA: TGTGCCAGCAGTCTACAGGGGGCTTCTGGAAACACCATATATTTT
size: .; D: .; J: TRBJ1-1; V: TRBV6-2/TRBV6-3; CDR3: CVSRSIGGSRVNTEAFF; DNA: TGTGTCAGCAGGTCGATTGGGGGGAGTCGAGTGAACACTGAAGCTTTCTTT
size: few; D: .; J: TRBJ1-5; V: TRBV6-1; CDR3: CASIPSQGINQPQHF; DNA: TGTGCCAGCATCCCGAGCCAGGGTATCAATCAGCCCCAGCATTTT
size: few; D: .; J: TRBJ1-1; V: TRBV10-2; CDR3: CASSAPNTEAFF; DNA: TGCGCCAGCAGTGCTCCTAACACTGAAGCTTTCTTT
size: .; D: TRBD2; J: TRBJ2-7; V: TRBV6-5; CDR3: CASSVDSGSKEYF; DNA: TGCGCCAGCAGTGTTGATAGCGGGAGTAAGGAGTACTTC